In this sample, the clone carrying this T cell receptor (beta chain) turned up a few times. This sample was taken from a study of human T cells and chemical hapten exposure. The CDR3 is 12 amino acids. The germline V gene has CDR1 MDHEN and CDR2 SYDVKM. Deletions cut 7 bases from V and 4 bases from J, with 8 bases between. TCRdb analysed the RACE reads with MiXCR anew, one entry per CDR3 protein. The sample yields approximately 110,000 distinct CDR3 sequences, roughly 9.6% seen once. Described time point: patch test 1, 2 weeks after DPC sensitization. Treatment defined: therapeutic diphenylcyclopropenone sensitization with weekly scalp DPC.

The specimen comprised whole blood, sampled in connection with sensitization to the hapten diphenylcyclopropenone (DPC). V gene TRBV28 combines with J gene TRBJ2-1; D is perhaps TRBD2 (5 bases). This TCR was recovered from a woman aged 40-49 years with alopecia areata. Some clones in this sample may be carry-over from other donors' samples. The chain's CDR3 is CASTSGYNEQFF. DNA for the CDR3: TGTGCCAGCACCAGCGGTTACAATGAGCAGTTCTTC. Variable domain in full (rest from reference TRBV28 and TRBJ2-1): DVKVTQSSRYLVKRTGEKVFLECVQDMDHENMFWYRQDPGLGLRLIYFSYDVKMKEKGDIPEGYSVSREKKERFSLILESASTNQTSMYLCASTSGYNEQFFGPGTRLTVL.